The present entry profiles one TCR beta chain with its context. This record belongs to a study of blood T cell repertoires in COVID-19. Looking at the study overall: Acute-phase and convalescent COVID-19 samples originated in the United States, Italy and Spain. The analysed material was cDNA or gDNA that came from T cells, B-cell-depleted T cells, or PBMCs.

The CDR3 length is 16 residues. V shed 0 bases, J shed 1 base, and the junction held 3 bases outside the gene matches. CDR1 is SGHTS and CDR2 is YDEGEE in the germline V gene. Assay used: immunoSEQ multiplex PCR; TCRdb lists only in-frame clones, some missing. The table lists about 92,000 clones, 80% of them singletons, with over 9% in the top ten. The V gene is TRBV5-8, the J gene TRBJ2-2, with 7 bases lining up with TRBD1. The source is a woman between 65 and 79 years old with acute or convalescent COVID-19. Input material: peripheral blood. CDR3 nucleotides: TGTGCCAGCAGCTTGGGGTGGACAGGGAACACCGGGGAGCTGTTTTTT. This sequence encodes CASSLGWTGNTGELFF.